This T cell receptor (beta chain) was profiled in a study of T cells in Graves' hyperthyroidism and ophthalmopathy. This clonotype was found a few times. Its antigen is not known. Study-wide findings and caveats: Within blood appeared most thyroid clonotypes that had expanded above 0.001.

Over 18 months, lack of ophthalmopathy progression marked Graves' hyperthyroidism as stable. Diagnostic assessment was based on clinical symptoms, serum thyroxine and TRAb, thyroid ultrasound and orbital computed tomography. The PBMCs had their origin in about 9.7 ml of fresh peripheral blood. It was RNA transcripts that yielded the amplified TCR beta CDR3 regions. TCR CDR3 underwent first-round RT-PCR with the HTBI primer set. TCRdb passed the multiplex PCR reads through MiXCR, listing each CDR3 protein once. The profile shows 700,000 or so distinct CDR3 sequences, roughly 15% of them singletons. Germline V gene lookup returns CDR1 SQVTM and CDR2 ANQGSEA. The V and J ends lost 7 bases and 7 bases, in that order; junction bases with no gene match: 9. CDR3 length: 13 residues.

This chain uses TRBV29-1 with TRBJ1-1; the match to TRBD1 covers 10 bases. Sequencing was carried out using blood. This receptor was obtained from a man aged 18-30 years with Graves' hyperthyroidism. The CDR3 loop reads CSAGQGYSSEAFF. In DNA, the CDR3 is TGCAGCGCGGGACAGGGGTATTCGAGTGAAGCTTTCTTT. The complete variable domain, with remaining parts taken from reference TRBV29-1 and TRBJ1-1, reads SAVISQKPSRDICQRGTSLTIQCQVDSQVTMMFWYRQQPGQSLTLIATANQGSEATYESGFVIDKFPISRPNLTFSTLTVSNMSPEDSSIYLCSAGQGYSSEAFFGQGTRLTVV.